Below are 22 T cell receptor beta chains sequenced from a single sample in a study of patients and donors after allogeneic stem cell transplantation. TCRdb independently ran MiXCR on the RT-PCR reads; one entry per CDR3 protein. The profile shows about 960,000 distinct CDR3 sequences, about a sixth of them singletons. Sequenced sample: blood, either unsorted or a sorted T cell fraction (not recorded which). These receptor sequences come from a human donor who was either an allogeneic HSCT recipient or a stem cell or donor lymphocyte infusion donor (not recorded which). It is not recorded whose cells these are; they may come from a transplant donor.

This clonotype has ten or more counts. The chain recombines TRBV24-1 with TRBJ2-5; D is unclear. The CDR3 contains 16 residues. Trimming pared 3 bases from V and 1 base from J, leaving 14 bases between. Germline V lookup: CDR1 KGHDR, CDR2 SFDVKD. The DNA of the CDR3 is TGTGCCACCAGTGATAAGAAGAAGGGAATCCAAGAGACCCAGTACTTC. This sequence encodes CATSDKKKGIQETQYF.

The table lists this clonotype with many counts. V gene TRBV10-3 combines with J gene TRBJ1-5; D may be TRBD1 (5 bases). The CDR3 extends over 12 amino acids. Trimming cost V 5 bases and J 11 bases, with 13 bases left between them. Germline CDR1 is ENHRY and CDR2 is SYGVKD. This CDR3 reads CAISLGGETQHF. CDR3 bases: TGTGCCATCAGTTTGGGAGGGGAAACCCAGCATTTT.

This clonotype was detected only a few times. J is TRBJ2-7 and V is TRBV20-1; 9 nucleotides match TRBD2. From germline, CDR1 is DFQATT and CDR2 SNEGSKA (reference sequence). The CDR3 spans 13 residues. The V gene end was trimmed by 6 bases and the J gene end by 5 bases; junction bases not matched to a gene: 8. The CDR3, as DNA: TGCAGTGCCGTTAGCGGGAGCGGCCACGAGCAGTACTTC. Amino acid sequence: CSAVSGSGHEQYF.

The CDR3: CATSRTGQTSGANVLTF. CDR3 DNA: TGTGCCACCAGCAGAACAGGACAGACCTCTGGGGCCAACGTCCTGACTTTC. The chain joins TRBV15 to TRBJ2-6; D possibly corresponds to TRBD1 (6 bases). This CDR3 region has 17 residues. V lost 2 bases to trimming and J lost 0 bases, with 11 bases between them. The germline V gene has CDR1 LNHNV and CDR2 YYDKDF (reference sequence).

This chain uses TRBV27 with TRBJ2-4; TRBD1 or TRBD2 may be the D gene (5 bases each). Germline loops: CDR1 MNHEY, CDR2 SMNVEV (reference sequence). The V and J ends lost 8 bases and 6 bases respectively, with 14 bases between them. The length of the CDR3 is 13 residues. DNA of the CDR3: TGTGCCAGCGCCTCTGACGGGGCAAACATTCAGTACTTC. Its protein is CASASDGANIQYF.

This clonotype was seen more than once but under ten times. The chain combines TRBV3-1 with TRBJ1-5; D is perhaps TRBD1 (5 bases). The CDR3 is made up of 13 amino acids. Germline lookup yields CDR1 LGHDT and CDR2 YNNKEL (reference sequence). The V gene lost 3 bases and the J gene lost 8 bases, with 11 bases spanning the gap. CDR3 nucleotides: TGTGCCAGCAGCCAGGGGGGTGTGAAGCCCCAGCATTTT. Protein sequence: CASSQGGVKPQHF.

In this sample, this clonotype turned up a few times. CDR3 DNA: TGTGCCAGCAGCCCGACCCGGACAACGTACCAAGAGACCCAGTACTTC. Translating it yields CASSPTRTTYQETQYF. The chain employs TRBV5-6 and TRBJ2-5, with D maybe TRBD1 (5 bases). Germline CDR1 and CDR2: SGHDT and YYEEEE. The CDR3 loop spans 16 amino acids. V was shortened by 4 bases and J by 0 bases, with 16 bases between the two germline ends.

This clonotype was seen only a few times. V is TRBV12-3 or TRBV12-4 and J is TRBJ2-7; tentative D call: TRBD1 (5 bases). V dropped 5 bases and J dropped 2 bases, with 10 bases sitting between them. The CDR3 is made up of 13 amino acids. This CDR3 reads CASSPGAAYEQYF. In DNA, the CDR3 is TGTGCCAGCAGTCCTGGGGCAGCCTACGAGCAGTACTTC.

The V call is TRBV24-1, the J call TRBJ2-1; 12 bases agree with TRBD2. The CDR3 loop spans 16 amino acids. Trimming removed 0 bases from V and 9 bases from J; junction bases left unmatched: 5. Per germline, CDR1 KGHDR and CDR2 SFDVKD. CDR3 residues: CATSDLPSGRASEQFF. The CDR3 DNA sequence: TGTGCCACCAGTGATTTGCCTAGCGGGAGGGCTAGTGAGCAGTTCTTC.

This clonotype appeared a few times. V gene TRBV6-1 combines with J gene TRBJ2-1, with D possibly matching TRBD2 (6 bases). Germline CDR1 MNHNS, CDR2 SASEGT. CDR3 length: 16 residues. Trimming removed 7 bases at V and 7 bases at J, with 23 bases between. CDR3 coding DNA: TGTGCCAGCATCCCCCGGGGGAGGTTTCTTTCGAATGAGCAGTTCTTC. It translates to CASIPRGRFLSNEQFF.

The V gene is TRBV20-1, the J gene TRBJ2-1; 14 bases agree with TRBD2. Unmatched junction bases numbered 6, after V lost 1 base and J lost 7 bases. CDR3 length: 16 amino acids. Per germline, CDR1 DFQATT and CDR2 SNEGSKA (reference sequence). The CDR3, as DNA: TGCAGTGCTAGAGGGGGACTAGCGGGGGCCCGAAATGAGCAGTTCTTC. As protein: CSARGGLAGARNEQFF.

This chain joins TRBV5-1 and TRBJ1-1; D may be TRBD1 (5 bases). The CDR3 is 15 amino acids. With 5 bases removed from V and 5 bases from J, the gap between germline ends came to 19 bases. Germline CDR1 is SGHRS and CDR2 is YFSETQ. The DNA of the CDR3 is TGCGCCAGCAGGGATCCACAGGTACCAGGGACTGAAGCTTTCTTT. Its translation is CASRDPQVPGTEAFF.

On this clonotype: Given a much more abundant clone one base away, this may be a read error. The gene calls are TRBV7-9 and TRBJ1-2; TRBD1 agrees at 7 bases. CDR1 SEHNR and CDR2 FQNEAQ come from the germline V gene (reference sequence). V was pared by 1 base and J by 7 bases, with 3 bases of the junction left unmatched. The CDR3 runs to 13 residues. CDR3 sequence reads: CASSLEGGSGYTF. CDR3 sequence (DNA): TGTGCCAGCAGCTTAGAAGGGGGCTCTGGCTACACCTTC. Combining the CDR3 with reference TRBV7-9 and TRBJ1-2 gives the whole variable domain DTGVSQNPRHKITKRGQNVTFRCDPISEHNRLYWYRQTLGQGPEFLTYFQNEAQLEKSRLLSDRFSAERPKGSFSTLEIQRTEQGDSAMYLCASSLEGGSGYTFGSGTRLTVV.

This chain connects TRBV5-1 to TRBJ2-1; 7 nucleotides match TRBD2. CDR1 and CDR2 (germline): SGHRS, YFSETQ. J gave up 5 bases and V 1 base, and 9 bases lay outside the gene matches. This CDR3 has 16 residues. CDR3 DNA: TGCGCCAGCAGCTTGATAGGGGCTAGCGGAAACAATGAGCAGTTCTTC. Encoded protein: CASSLIGASGNNEQFF.

The chain has TRBV5-1 and TRBJ1-6, with a possible D match to TRBD1 (6 bases). The CDR3 consists of 15 residues. Germline loops: CDR1 SGHRS, CDR2 YFSETQ. Trimming took 6 bases from V and 7 from J, leaving 17 bases between them. CDR3 DNA sequence: TGCGCCAGCACCATAAACAGGGAGAGCAATTCACCCCTCCACTTT. This encodes CASTINRESNSPLHF.

This clonotype was seen more than once but under ten times. The J gene is TRBJ2-1, the V gene TRBV4-2; 9 bases agree with TRBD1. Germline V CDR1 and CDR2: LGHNA, YNFKEQ. V lost 4 bases, J lost 4 bases, and 8 bases stayed unmatched. This CDR3 spans 16 amino acids. The CDR3 is CASSRRPGQGYNEQFF. CDR3 nucleotide sequence: TGTGCCAGCAGCCGCCGACCGGGACAGGGTTACAATGAGCAGTTCTTC.

This chain uses TRBV7-2 with TRBJ2-2; TRBD2 matches 9 bases. Germline V gives CDR1 SGHTA, CDR2 FQGNSA. Unmatched junction bases numbered 9, after V lost 5 bases and J lost 5 bases. The CDR3 totals 16 residues. The CDR3 DNA follows: TGTGCCAGCAGCCCCGTTAGCGGGGGTCTTACCGGGGAGCTGTTTTTT. Protein sequence: CASSPVSGGLTGELFF.

This clonotype showed up just a few times. The rearrangement links TRBV7-8 to TRBJ2-1; TRBD2 aligns across 12 bases. This CDR3 contains 15 residues. CDR1 and CDR2 from the germline V gene are SGHVS and FQNEAQ. The V segment lost 8 bases and the J segment 7 bases; nucleotides outside the gene matches: 9. The CDR3 loop is CASRPSGGVSNEQFF. In DNA, the CDR3 is TGTGCCAGCCGCCCTAGCGGGGGGGTGTCGAATGAGCAGTTCTTC.

This clonotype was recorded a few times. The gene calls are TRBV7-6 and TRBJ2-1; 10 bases line up with TRBD2. Germline V gene data show CDR1 as SGHVS and CDR2 as FNYEAQ. This CDR3 has 16 amino acids. V lost 5 bases to trimming and J lost 8 bases; unmatched junction nucleotides: 12. CDR3 sequence (DNA): TGTGCCAGCAGCGCAACACTAGCGGGGTCATGGTATGAGCAGTTCTTC. As protein: CASSATLAGSWYEQFF. The variable domain in full, with the rest retrieved from reference TRBV7-6 and TRBJ2-1, is GAGVSQSPRYKVTKRGQDVALRCDPISGHVSLYWYRQALGQGPEFLTYFNYEAQQDKSGLPNDRFSAERPEGSISTLTIQRTEQRDSAMYRCASSATLAGSWYEQFFGPGTRLTVL.

The V and J genes are TRBV11-2 and TRBJ1-5, with D hard to call. This CDR3 contains 18 residues. V was clipped by 8 bases and J by 0 bases, with 23 bases between them. The germline CDR1 and CDR2 sequences are SGHAT and FQNNGV. This CDR3 reads CASHPRTRSENSNQPQHF. CDR3 DNA: TGTGCCAGCCACCCCCGAACCCGGTCGGAAAATAGCAATCAGCCCCAGCATTTT. Drawing the rest from reference TRBV11-2 and TRBJ1-5, the complete variable domain is EAGVAQSPRYKIIEKRQSVAFWCNPISGHATLYWYQQILGQGPKLLIQFQNNGVVDDSQLPKDRFSAERLKGVDSTLKIQPAKLEDSAVYLCASHPRTRSENSNQPQHFGDGTRLSIL.

This clonotype appeared a few times. The genes are TRBV24-1 and TRBJ1-2; D is undetermined. CDR1 and CDR2 from the germline V gene are KGHDR and SFDVKD. This CDR3 comprises 14 residues. V dropped 8 bases and J dropped 0 bases, with 12 bases sitting between them. CDR3 sequence: CATKGNGANYGYTF. The CDR3, as DNA: TGTGCCACCAAAGGGAATGGAGCTAACTATGGCTACACCTTC.

This clonotype occurred a few times. V gene TRBV16 combines with J gene TRBJ2-7; D is undetermined. Trimming cost V 0 bases and J 1 base, with 4 bases left between them. CDR1 KGHSY and CDR2 FQNENV come from the germline V gene. CDR3 length: 13 amino acids. This chain's CDR3 is CASSQSVSYEQYF. The CDR3 region has the DNA TGTGCCAGCAGCCAATCCGTATCCTACGAGCAGTACTTC.